Below, 2 T cell receptor beta chains from the same sample are listed, as sequenced in a study of T cell responses to AZD1222 COVID-19 vaccine. Repertoires were generated with immunoSEQ multiplex PCR, while TCRdb's copy carries only in-frame clones and drops some. The sample lists roughly 150,000 clones, 80% to 95% occurring once. Sequencing was performed on peripheral blood, taken 28 days after the second AZD1222 dose. Every receptor here comes from an adult who received the AZD1222 COVID-19 vaccine.

The rearrangement joins TRBV7-2 to TRBJ1-1; D uncertain. CDR1 is SGHTA and CDR2 is FQGNSA in the germline V gene. Trimming shortened V by 7 bases and J by 0 bases, and 12 bases separated the two germline ends. The CDR3 consists of 14 residues. CDR3 in amino acids: CASIGNLMNTEAFF. The DNA for the CDR3 is TGTGCCAGCATCGGGAACTTAATGAACACTGAAGCTTTCTTT.

V is TRBV7-9 and J is TRBJ1-3; perhaps TRBD1 as D (5 bases). Germline V CDR1 and CDR2: SEHNR, FQNEAQ (reference sequence). The V end was cut by 8 bases, the J end by 2 bases, with 13 bases between. This CDR3 has 14 amino acids. CDR3 sequence (DNA): TGTGCCAGCGAGACCAGGGTAGCTGGAAACACCATATATTTT. Translated: CASETRVAGNTIYF.